The TCR beta chain under discussion was sequenced for a study of blood T cell repertoires in COVID-19. About the research overall: Acute-phase and convalescent COVID-19 samples originated in the United States, Italy and Spain. PBMCs, B-cell-depleted T cells, or T cells were the source of the cDNA or gDNA that made up the material.

Per the germline V gene, CDR1 is LNHDA and CDR2 is SQIVND (reference sequence). The CDR3 is 14 amino acids. The V gene end was trimmed by 6 bases and the J gene end by 4 bases; junction bases not matched to a gene: 6. This clone has a handful of counts. Original handling: Reference gene primer amplification yielded estimated nucleated cell counts. Method: immunoSEQ multiplex PCR; TCRdb's copy keeps in-frame clones and lacks some. Clone size and V and J calls were adopted from that table, with D and trimming inferred from the DNA. Found here are around 400,000 clones, 89% of them singletons; the top ten hold 0.95% to 1.5%.

The sequence was collected from a man aged 35-49 years with acute or convalescent COVID-19. V is TRBV19 and J is TRBJ1-5, with 7 bases lining up with TRBD1. Sequenced material: peripheral blood. The CDR3 DNA sequence: TGTGCCAGTAGCCGGGGACAGCAGAATCAGCCCCAGCATTTT. Amino acids: CASSRGQQNQPQHF.